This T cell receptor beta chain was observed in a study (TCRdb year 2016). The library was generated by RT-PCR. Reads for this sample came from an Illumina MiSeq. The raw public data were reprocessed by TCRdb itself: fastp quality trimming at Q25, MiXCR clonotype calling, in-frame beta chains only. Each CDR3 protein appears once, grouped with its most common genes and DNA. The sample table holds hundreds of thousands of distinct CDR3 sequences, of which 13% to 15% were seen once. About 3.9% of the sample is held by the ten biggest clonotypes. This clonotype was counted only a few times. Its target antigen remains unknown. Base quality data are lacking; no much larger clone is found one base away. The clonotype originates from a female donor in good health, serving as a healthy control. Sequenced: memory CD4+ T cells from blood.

The DNA reads as follows: TGTGCCAGCAGCCTCGGGCCCACAAGGGAGCTGTTTTTT. Its translation reads: CASSLGPTRELFF. The chain is assembled from TRBV7-2 and TRBJ2-2; the D gene is not confidently resolved. The germline V gene yields SGHTA for CDR1 and FQGNSA for CDR2. The CDR3, cysteine through phenylalanine, is 13 amino acids long. Only CDR3 DNA remains: 39 bases, in frame from the first base. Trimming costs V 5 bases and J 9 bases, and their ends lie 13 bases apart.